This entry describes one TCR beta chain. What it binds is not known. Germline loops: CDR1 LGHNA, CDR2 YNFKEQ. The CDR3 runs 14 residues. One entry per CDR3 protein, without DNA, is what TCRdb gives after re-calling the 5' RACE reads. The sample table sets out about 160,000 distinct CDR3 sequences. The entry originates in a study of monozygotic twins with inflammatory bowel disease. General study results and limits: People with IBD had fewer clonotypes in common with others than healthy twins did, especially with disease activity.

This clonotype was sampled from a human donor with ulcerative colitis or Crohn's disease, or a healthy co-twin of an affected twin (not recorded which). The chain has TRBV4-2 and TRBJ2-3. The sample taken for sequencing was blood. The CDR3 sequence is CASSQDLHQDTQYF.